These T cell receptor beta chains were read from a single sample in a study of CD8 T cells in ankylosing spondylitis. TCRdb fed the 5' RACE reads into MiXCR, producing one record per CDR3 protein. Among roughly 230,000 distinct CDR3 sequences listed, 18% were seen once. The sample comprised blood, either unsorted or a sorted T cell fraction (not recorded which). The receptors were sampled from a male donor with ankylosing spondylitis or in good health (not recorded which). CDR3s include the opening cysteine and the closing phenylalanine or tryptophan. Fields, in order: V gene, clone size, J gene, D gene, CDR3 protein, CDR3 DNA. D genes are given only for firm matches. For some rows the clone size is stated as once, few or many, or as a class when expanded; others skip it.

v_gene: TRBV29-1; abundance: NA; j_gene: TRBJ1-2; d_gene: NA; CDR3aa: CSADGENYGYTF; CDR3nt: TGCAGCGCCGACGGGGAGAACTATGGCTACACCTTC
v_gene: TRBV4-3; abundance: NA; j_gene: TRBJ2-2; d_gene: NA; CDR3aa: CASSQDGGGHRADTGELFF; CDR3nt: TGCGCCAGCAGCCAAGATGGGGGGGGGCACAGGGCGGACACCGGGGAGCTGTTTTTT
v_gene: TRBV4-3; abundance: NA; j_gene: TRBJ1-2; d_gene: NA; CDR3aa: CASSQFKGISDYGYTF; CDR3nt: TGCGCCAGCAGCCAATTTAAGGGGATCTCAGACTATGGCTACACCTTC
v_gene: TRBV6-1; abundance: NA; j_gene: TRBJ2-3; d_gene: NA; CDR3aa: CASSKSKADTQYF; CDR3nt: TGTGCCAGCAGTAAGAGCAAGGCAGATACGCAGTATTTT
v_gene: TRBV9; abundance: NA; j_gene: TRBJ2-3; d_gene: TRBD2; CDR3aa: CASSVFDLAGYTDTQYF; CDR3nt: TGTGCCAGCAGCGTATTTGACCTAGCGGGATACACAGATACGCAGTATTTT
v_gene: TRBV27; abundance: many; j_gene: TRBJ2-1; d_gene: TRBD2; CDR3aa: CASSLGTSGRYEQFF; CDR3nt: TGCGCCAGCAGCTTGGGGACTAGCGGGAGATATGAGCAGTTCTTC
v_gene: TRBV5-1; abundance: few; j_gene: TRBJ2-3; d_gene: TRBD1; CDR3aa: CASVDRGLTDTQYF; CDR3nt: TGCGCCAGCGTGGACAGGGGGTTGACAGATACGCAGTATTTT
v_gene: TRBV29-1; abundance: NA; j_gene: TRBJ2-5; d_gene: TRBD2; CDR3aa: CSVLGGAGETQYF; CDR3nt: TGCAGCGTTCTAGGAGGAGCGGGGGAGACCCAGTACTTC
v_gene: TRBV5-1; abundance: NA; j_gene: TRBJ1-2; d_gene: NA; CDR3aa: CASSFNPPDGYTF; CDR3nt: TGCGCCAGCAGCTTCAACCCGCCGGATGGCTACACCTTC
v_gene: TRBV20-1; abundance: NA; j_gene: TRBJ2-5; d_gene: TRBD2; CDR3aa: CSASEGLAVDETQYF; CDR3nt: TGCAGTGCTAGCGAGGGACTAGCGGTAGACGAGACCCAGTACTTC
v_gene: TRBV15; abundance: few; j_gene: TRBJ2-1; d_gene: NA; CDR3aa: CATSPDSDYNEQFF; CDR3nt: TGTGCCACCAGCCCGGACTCAGACTACAATGAGCAGTTCTTC
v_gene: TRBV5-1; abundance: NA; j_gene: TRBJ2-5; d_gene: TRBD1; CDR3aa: CASSEGTGEGETQYF; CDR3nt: TGCGCCAGCAGCGAAGGGACAGGGGAGGGAGAGACCCAGTACTTC
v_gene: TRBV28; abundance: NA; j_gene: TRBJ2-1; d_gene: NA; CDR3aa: CASSLQTLANHYNEQFF; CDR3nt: TGTGCCAGCAGTTTACAAACTCTAGCCAACCATTACAATGAGCAGTTCTTC
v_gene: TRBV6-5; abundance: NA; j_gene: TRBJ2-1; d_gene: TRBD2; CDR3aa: CVSSYSFGRADEQFF; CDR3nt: TGTGTCAGCAGTTACTCTTTCGGGAGGGCCGATGAGCAGTTCTTC
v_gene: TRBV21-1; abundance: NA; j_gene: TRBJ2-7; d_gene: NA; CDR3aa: CASSERDRGLDEQYF; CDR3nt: TGTGCCAGCAGCGAGCGGGACAGGGGGCTGGACGAGCAGTACTTC
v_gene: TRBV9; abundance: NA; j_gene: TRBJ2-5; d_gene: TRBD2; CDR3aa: CASSVGLAETQYF; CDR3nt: TGTGCCAGCAGCGTAGGACTAGCGGAGACCCAGTACTTC
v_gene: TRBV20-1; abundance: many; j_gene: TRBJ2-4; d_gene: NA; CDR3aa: CSARSRLAKNIQYF; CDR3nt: TGCAGTGCTAGATCCCGTTTAGCCAAAAACATTCAGTACTTC
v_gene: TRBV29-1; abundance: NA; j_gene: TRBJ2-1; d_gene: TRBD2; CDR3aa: CSVEGGSGDLYNEQFF; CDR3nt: TGCAGCGTTGAAGGGGGTAGCGGGGACCTCTACAATGAGCAGTTCTTC
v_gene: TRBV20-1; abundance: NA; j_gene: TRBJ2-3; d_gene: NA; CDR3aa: CSARGPGNREHTDTQYF; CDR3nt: TGCAGTGCTAGAGGCCCGGGGAACAGGGAACACACAGATACGCAGTATTTT
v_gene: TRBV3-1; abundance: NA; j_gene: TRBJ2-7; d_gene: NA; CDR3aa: CASSHTEVDEQYF; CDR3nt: TGTGCCAGCAGCCATACTGAGGTGGACGAGCAGTACTTC
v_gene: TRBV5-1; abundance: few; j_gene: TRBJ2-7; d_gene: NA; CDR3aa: CASSPDIYEQYF; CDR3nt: TGCGCCAGCAGCCCGGACATTTACGAGCAGTACTTC
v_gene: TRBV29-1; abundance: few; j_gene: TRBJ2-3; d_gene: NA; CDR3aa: CSVEDPTGTSTDTQYF; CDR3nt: TGCAGCGTTGAAGACCCGACCGGGACTAGCACAGATACGCAGTATTTT
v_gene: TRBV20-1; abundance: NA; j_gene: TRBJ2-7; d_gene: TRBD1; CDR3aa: CSASGRDRVNEQYF; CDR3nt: TGCAGTGCTAGTGGGCGAGACAGGGTCAACGAGCAGTACTTC
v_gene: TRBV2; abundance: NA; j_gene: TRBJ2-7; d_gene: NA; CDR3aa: CASSEYLGENEQYF; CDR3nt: TGTGCCAGCAGTGAATACCTAGGTGAGAACGAGCAGTACTTC
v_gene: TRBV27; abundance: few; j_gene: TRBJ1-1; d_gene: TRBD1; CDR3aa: CASSIQGYTEAFF; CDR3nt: TGTGCCAGCAGTATACAGGGGTACACTGAAGCTTTCTTT
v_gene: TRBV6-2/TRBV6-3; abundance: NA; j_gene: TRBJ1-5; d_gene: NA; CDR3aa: CASGETGTYSNQPQHF; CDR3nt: TGTGCCAGCGGGGAGACAGGAACCTATAGCAATCAGCCCCAGCATTTT
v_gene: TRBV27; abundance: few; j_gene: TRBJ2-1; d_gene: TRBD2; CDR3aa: CASSQAGWYEQFF; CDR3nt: TGTGCCAGCAGTCAAGCGGGGTGGTATGAGCAGTTCTTC
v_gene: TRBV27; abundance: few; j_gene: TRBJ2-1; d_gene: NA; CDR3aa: CASSLSWGAFNEQFF; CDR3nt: TGTGCCAGCAGTTTATCGTGGGGGGCCTTCAATGAGCAGTTCTTC
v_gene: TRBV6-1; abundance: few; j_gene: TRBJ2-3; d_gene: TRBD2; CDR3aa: CASSPGGGRARDTQYF; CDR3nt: TGTGCCAGCAGCCCCGGGGGCGGGAGGGCCCGGGATACGCAGTATTTT
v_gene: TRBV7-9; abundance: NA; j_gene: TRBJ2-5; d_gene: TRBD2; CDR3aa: CASSQLAGDPQETQYF; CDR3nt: TGTGCCAGCAGCCAACTAGCGGGAGACCCCCAAGAGACCCAGTACTTC
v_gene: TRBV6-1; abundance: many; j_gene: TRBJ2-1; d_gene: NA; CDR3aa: CASSTGTKAYNEQFF; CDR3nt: TGTGCCAGCAGCACGGGGACCAAGGCGTATAATGAGCAGTTCTTC
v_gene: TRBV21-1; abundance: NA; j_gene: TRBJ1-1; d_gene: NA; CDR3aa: CASSKVKPDDTEAFF; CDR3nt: TGTGCCAGCAGCAAAGTAAAGCCAGATGACACTGAAGCTTTCTTT
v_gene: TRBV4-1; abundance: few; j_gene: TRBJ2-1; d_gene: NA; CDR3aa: CASSQVIGAYNEQFF; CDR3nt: TGCGCCAGCAGCCAAGTGATAGGCGCTTACAATGAGCAGTTCTTC
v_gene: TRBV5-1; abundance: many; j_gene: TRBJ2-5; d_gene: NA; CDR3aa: CASSATGTNQETQYF; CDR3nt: TGCGCCAGCAGCGCGACCGGGACAAATCAAGAGACCCAGTACTTC
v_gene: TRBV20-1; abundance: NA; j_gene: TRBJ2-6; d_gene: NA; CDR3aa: CSARDGPHVGANVLTF; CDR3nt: TGCAGTGCTAGAGATGGGCCCCATGTAGGGGCCAACGTCCTGACTTTC
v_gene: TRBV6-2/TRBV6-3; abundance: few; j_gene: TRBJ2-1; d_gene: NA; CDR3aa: CASRSGGSYNEQFF; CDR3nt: TGTGCCAGCAGGAGCGGAGGCTCCTACAATGAGCAGTTCTTC
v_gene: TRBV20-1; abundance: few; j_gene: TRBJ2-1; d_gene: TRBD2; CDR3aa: CSARDFRTSGNNEQFF; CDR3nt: TGCAGTGCTAGAGATTTTCGGACTAGCGGAAACAATGAGCAGTTCTTC
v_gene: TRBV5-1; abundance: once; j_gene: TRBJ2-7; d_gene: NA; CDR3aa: CASSLLDRVYEQYF; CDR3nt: TGCGCCAGCAGCCTACTGGACAGAGTCTACGAGCAGTACTTC
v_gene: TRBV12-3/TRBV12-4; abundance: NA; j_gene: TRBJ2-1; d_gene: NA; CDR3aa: CASSGTYVEQFF; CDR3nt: TGTGCCAGCAGTGGGACCTACGTCGAGCAGTTCTTC
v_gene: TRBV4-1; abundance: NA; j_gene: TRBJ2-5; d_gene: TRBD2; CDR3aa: CASSPRTLADQETQYF; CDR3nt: TGCGCCAGCAGCCCGCGGACCCTAGCGGACCAAGAGACCCAGTACTTC
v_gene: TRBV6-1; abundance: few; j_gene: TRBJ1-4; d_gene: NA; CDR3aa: CASSPSHRDEKLFF; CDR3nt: TGTGCCAGCAGTCCGTCTCACAGAGATGAAAAACTGTTTTTT